This T cell receptor (beta chain) derives from a study of shared clonotypes between healthy human individuals. Using immunoSEQ multiplex PCR, the repertoire was profiled, and TCRdb retains in-frame clones only, with some absent. The table has about 2.3 million clones, roughly 90% seen once. CDR1 and CDR2 from the germline V gene are SEHNR and FQNEAQ (reference sequence). V lost 1 base, J lost 4 bases, and 13 bases lay in between. The CDR3 is 15 residues long. Sample: naive CD4+ T cells from PBMCs. As to subset: CD45RA+ positively selected. The receptor was derived from a man in his late teens or twenties in good health. Some clones in this sample may be carry-over from other donors' samples. The chain combines TRBV7-9 with TRBJ1-2; maybe TRBD1 (6 bases). The CDR3 DNA is TGTGCCAGCAGCTTAGGACAGGCTGTCTTCTATGGCTACACCTTC. Amino acid sequence: CASSLGQAVFYGYTF. Complete variable domain (other parts from reference TRBV7-9 and TRBJ1-2): DTGVSQNPRHKITKRGQNVTFRCDPISEHNRLYWYRQTLGQGPEFLTYFQNEAQLEKSRLLSDRFSAERPKGSFSTLEIQRTEQGDSAMYLCASSLGQAVFYGYTFGSGTRLTVV.